What follows is one TCR beta chain and its context. The antigen is not known. The same CDR3 also results from other DNA sequences found in this sample. These data come from a study of cytomegalovirus exposure and HLA in healthy donors. Study-level findings and limits: Later on, an analysis tied 15,000 to 20,000 TCR beta sequences to HLA alleles at 0.05 false discovery rate.

The CDR3 is 14 residues long. The germline V gene encodes CDR1 MDHEN and CDR2 SYDVKM. Trimming pared 1 base from V and 0 bases from J, leaving 6 bases between. This PCR relied on a set of 60 Vbeta primers and 13 Jbeta primers. Measured with immunoSEQ multiplex PCR; TCRdb has only the in-frame clones, and not every one. The sample holds around 180,000 clones, 70% to 80% seen once. The sequence derives from a woman aged 45-65 years in good health and CMV-seronegative. The chain has TRBV28 and TRBJ1-1; D is unresolved. The specimen was PBMCs. The CDR3 spells CASSLSRMNTEAFF. The CDR3 bases are TGTGCCAGCAGTTTATCCAGGATGAACACTGAAGCTTTCTTT.